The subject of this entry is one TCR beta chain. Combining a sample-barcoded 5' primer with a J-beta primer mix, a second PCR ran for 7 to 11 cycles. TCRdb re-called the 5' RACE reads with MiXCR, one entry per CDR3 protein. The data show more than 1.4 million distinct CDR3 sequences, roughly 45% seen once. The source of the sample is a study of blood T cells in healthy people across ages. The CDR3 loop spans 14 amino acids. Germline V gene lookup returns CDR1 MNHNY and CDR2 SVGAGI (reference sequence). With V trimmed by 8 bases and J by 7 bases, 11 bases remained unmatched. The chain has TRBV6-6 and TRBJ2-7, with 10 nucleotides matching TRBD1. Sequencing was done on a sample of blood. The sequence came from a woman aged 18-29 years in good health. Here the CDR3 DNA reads TGTGCCAGCTGTCCGGGACAGGGGCTCGATGAGCAGTACTTC. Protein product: CASCPGQGLDEQYF.